The 18 T cell receptor beta chains given below trace back to one sample, sequenced in a study of cytomegalovirus exposure and HLA in healthy donors. The assay was immunoSEQ multiplex PCR, and TCRdb's table has in-frame clones only and misses some. The sample lists 150,000 to 200,000 clones; around 85% were seen once. The specimen sequenced was PBMCs. These receptors originate from a man aged 18 to 30 in good health and CMV-seropositive.

CDR3 nucleotide sequence: TGTGCCAGCAGCCCACTGGGAAGGGGGAGCTCCTACGAGCAGTACTTC. Translation gives CASSPLGRGSSYEQYF. V is TRBV9 and J is TRBJ2-7; weak D call: TRBD1 (6 bases). The CDR3 has 16 residues. Deletions cut 4 bases from V and 0 bases from J, with 17 bases between. Germline V CDR1 and CDR2: SGDLS, YYNGEE.

The chain joins TRBV19 to TRBJ1-1; no clear D. V lost 5 bases and J lost 6, with 16 bases in between. The CDR3 is made up of 14 amino acids. Germline CDR1 is LNHDA and CDR2 is SQIVND (reference sequence). Here the CDR3 reads CASSVMTHDAEAFF. The CDR3 DNA is TGTGCCAGTAGTGTGATGACTCATGACGCTGAAGCTTTCTTT.

This clone has a single count. This chain uses TRBV10-1 with TRBJ2-1; 12 nucleotides agree with TRBD2. This CDR3 region has 17 residues. CDR1 is WNHNN, CDR2 SYGVQD, per germline (reference sequence). V was clipped by 0 bases and J by 5 bases; unmatched bases: 5. DNA of the CDR3: TGCGCCAGCAGTGAGTCAGGACTAGCGGGGACCAACAATGAGCAGTTCTTC. Its translation is CASSESGLAGTNNEQFF.

J is TRBJ2-2 and V is TRBV5-4, with TRBD1 as a possible D gene (5 bases). Trimming stripped 4 bases from V and 7 bases from J, with 17 bases between. Germline loops: CDR1 SGHNT, CDR2 YYREEE (reference sequence). This CDR3 is 15 amino acids long. In nucleotides, the CDR3 is TGTGCCAGCAGCCAAGATGAAGGGGAAATCGGGGAGCTGTTTTTT. This encodes CASSQDEGEIGELFF. The full variable domain, with the rest looked up from reference TRBV5-4 and TRBJ2-2, is ETGVTQSPTHLIKTRGQQVTLRCSSQSGHNTVSWYQQALGQGPQFIFQYYREEENGRGNFPPRFSGLQFPNYSSELNVNALELDDSALYLCASSQDEGEIGELFFGEGSRLTVL.

The chain uses TRBV10-2 and TRBJ1-5; a possible D gene is TRBD1 (5 bases). Per germline, CDR1 WSHSY and CDR2 SAAADI. Trimming removed 7 bases from V and 5 bases from J, with 15 bases in between. This CDR3 has 14 residues. DNA of the CDR3: TGCGCCAGCACAGGGCGGCAGGGCTATCAGCCCCAGCATTTT. Amino acid sequence: CASTGRQGYQPQHF.

This chain connects TRBV27 to TRBJ2-5; D perhaps matches TRBD1 (6 bases). The CDR3 runs to 14 residues. Germline values: CDR1 MNHEY, CDR2 SMNVEV (reference sequence). V was shortened by 3 bases and J by 5 bases, with 13 bases between the two germline ends. CDR3 protein: CASSLVGAEETQYF. The DNA of the CDR3 is TGTGCCAGCAGTTTGGTGGGGGCCGAGGAGACCCAGTACTTC.

The rearrangement joins TRBV9 to TRBJ2-5, with TRBD2 as a possible D gene (5 bases). The CDR3 length is 15 residues. With 4 bases removed from V and 5 bases from J, the gap between germline ends came to 18 bases. Germline V gene sequence: CDR1 SGDLS, CDR2 YYNGEE. The CDR3 region is CASSSEPGVGETQYF. In nucleotides, the CDR3 is TGTGCCAGCAGCTCCGAACCCGGGGTAGGGGAGACCCAGTACTTC.

This sequence joins TRBV11-2 and TRBJ1-1; D remains ambiguous. V was pared by 1 base and J by 1 base, with 13 bases between. The CDR3 is made up of 16 amino acids. Per germline, CDR1 SGHAT and CDR2 FQNNGV. CDR3 loop: CASSLAPYGSNTEAFF. DNA for the CDR3: TGTGCCAGCAGCTTAGCCCCGTACGGGTCGAACACTGAAGCTTTCTTT.

The CDR3 loop is CASRTTGTGGTGELFF. In DNA, the CDR3 is TGTGCCAGCAGAACTACCGGGACAGGGGGCACCGGGGAGCTGTTTTTT. This chain connects TRBV27 to TRBJ2-2; 11 positions match TRBD1. CDR3 length equals 16 residues. CDR1 is MNHEY, CDR2 SMNVEV, per germline (reference sequence). With V trimmed by 6 bases and J by 4 bases, 7 bases remained unmatched.

The V call is TRBV27, the J call TRBJ2-1; tentative D call: TRBD2 (5 bases). CDR1 and CDR2 (germline): MNHEY, SMNVEV (reference sequence). CDR3 size: 12 residues. The V gene lost 6 bases and the J gene lost 6 bases, with 9 bases spanning the gap. CDR3 nucleotides: TGTGCCAGCAGCGGGGTAAGCAATGAGCAGTTCTTC. Its translation: CASSGVSNEQFF.

The chain uses TRBV14 and TRBJ2-5, with D unresolved. CDR1 is SGHDN, CDR2 FVKESK, per germline. V was shortened by 0 bases and J by 4 bases, with 12 bases between the two germline ends. CDR3 length equals 15 residues. The CDR3 DNA reads as TGTGCCAGCAGCCAAGATAAAACTCCGGGAGAGACCCAGTACTTC. As protein: CASSQDKTPGETQYF. Full variable domain (remainder filled in from reference TRBV14 and TRBJ2-5): EAGVTQFPSHSVIEKGQTVTLRCDPISGHDNLYWYRRVMGKEIKFLLHFVKESKQDESGMPNNRFLAERTGGTYSTLKVQPAELEDSGVYFCASSQDKTPGETQYFGPGTRLLVL.

This chain connects TRBV27 to TRBJ1-4; D is possibly TRBD1 (5 bases). Germline V gene data show CDR1 as MNHEY and CDR2 as SMNVEV (reference sequence). Trimming took 8 bases from V and 7 from J, leaving 14 bases between them. The CDR3 has 13 residues. CDR3 region: CASRPGFPEKLFF. CDR3 bases: TGTGCCAGCCGTCCAGGGTTCCCTGAAAAACTGTTTTTT.

This chain uses TRBV4-1 with TRBJ2-7, with D maybe TRBD2 (6 bases). CDR3 length: 13 amino acids. Germline CDR1 is MGHRA and CDR2 is YSYEKL. Trimming left V 1 base short and J 7 bases short, with 11 bases between. The CDR3 bases are TGCGCCAGCAGCCAAGCTGCGGGGTGGGAGCAGTACTTC. Amino acid sequence: CASSQAAGWEQYF.

The genes are TRBV28 and TRBJ2-3, with 11 positions matching TRBD2. V was pared by 4 bases and J by 2 bases, with 11 bases of the junction left unmatched. This CDR3 is built from 18 residues. The V gene's germline CDR1 is MDHEN and CDR2 SYDVKM. CDR3 sequence reads: CASSSPSTSGGLTDTQYF. The DNA for the CDR3 is TGTGCCAGCAGTTCCCCCTCTACTAGCGGGGGCCTCACAGATACGCAGTATTTT.

The J gene is TRBJ2-3, the V gene TRBV9; 7 bases map to TRBD1. V lost 0 bases and J lost 3; bases outside the gene matches: 4. This CDR3 comprises 15 residues. Germline V gives CDR1 SGDLS, CDR2 YYNGEE. This CDR3 is CASSVEGTVTDTQYF. CDR3 sequence (DNA): TGTGCCAGCAGCGTAGAAGGGACAGTAACAGATACGCAGTATTTT.

The rearrangement links TRBV11-2 to TRBJ2-6, with D tentatively TRBD1 (6 bases). The CDR3 sequence is 17 residues long. Trimming took off 4 bases at V and 4 bases at J, with 17 bases between the two ends. Germline assignment: CDR1 SGHAT and CDR2 FQNNGV. In DNA form, the CDR3 reads TGTGCCAGCAGCTCATCCAGGGGCCCGGGAGGGGCCAACGTCCTGACTTTC. It yields the protein CASSSSRGPGGANVLTF. The entire variable domain, with the rest obtained from reference TRBV11-2 and TRBJ2-6, is as follows: EAGVAQSPRYKIIEKRQSVAFWCNPISGHATLYWYQQILGQGPKLLIQFQNNGVVDDSQLPKDRFSAERLKGVDSTLKIQPAKLEDSAVYLCASSSSRGPGGANVLTFGAGSRLTVL.

This rearrangement joins TRBV13 to TRBJ2-1, with unresolved D. CDR1 is PRHDT, CDR2 FYEKMQ, per germline (reference sequence). V was cut by 1 base and J by 8 bases, with 9 bases left in between. The CDR3 consists of 13 residues. Here the CDR3 reads CASSLVGPDEQFF. The CDR3 bases are TGTGCCAGCAGCTTAGTGGGCCCCGATGAGCAGTTCTTC.

The chain carries TRBV30 and TRBJ1-2; D remains unclear. CDR1 is GTSNPN and CDR2 is SVGIG in the germline V gene (reference sequence). The CDR3 is 13 residues long. Trimming took off 5 bases at V and 5 bases at J, with 15 bases between the two ends. The CDR3 DNA reads TGTGCCTGGCTAGGAGACGGGGTATATGGCTACACCTTC. This translates into CAWLGDGVYGYTF. Based on the CDR3 plus reference TRBV30 and TRBJ1-2, the full variable domain is SQTIHQWPATLVQPVGSPLSLECTVEGTSNPNLYWYRQAAGRGLQLLFYSVGIGQISSEVPQNLSASRPQDRQFILSSKKLLLSDSGFYLCAWLGDGVYGYTFGSGTRLTVV.